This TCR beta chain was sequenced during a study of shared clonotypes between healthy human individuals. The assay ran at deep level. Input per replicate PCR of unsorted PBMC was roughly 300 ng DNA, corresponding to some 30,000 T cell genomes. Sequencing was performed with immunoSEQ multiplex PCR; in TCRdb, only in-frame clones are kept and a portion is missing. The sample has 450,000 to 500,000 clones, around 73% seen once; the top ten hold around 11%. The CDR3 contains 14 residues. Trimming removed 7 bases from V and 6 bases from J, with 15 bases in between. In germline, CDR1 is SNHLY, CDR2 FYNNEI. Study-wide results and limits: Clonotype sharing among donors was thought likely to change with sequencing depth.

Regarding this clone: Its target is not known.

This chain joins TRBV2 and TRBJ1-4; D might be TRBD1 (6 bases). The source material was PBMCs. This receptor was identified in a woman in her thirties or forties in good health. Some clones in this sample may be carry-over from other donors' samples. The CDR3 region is CASNILAGDEKLFF. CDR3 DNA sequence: TGTGCCAGCAATATACTGGCAGGGGATGAAAAACTGTTTTTT. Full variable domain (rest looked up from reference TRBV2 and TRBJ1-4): EPEVTQTPSHQVTQMGQEVILRCVPISNHLYFYWYRQILGQKVEFLVSFYNNEISEKSEIFDDQFSVERPDGSNFTLKIRSTKLEDSAMYFCASNILAGDEKLFFGSGTQLSVL.